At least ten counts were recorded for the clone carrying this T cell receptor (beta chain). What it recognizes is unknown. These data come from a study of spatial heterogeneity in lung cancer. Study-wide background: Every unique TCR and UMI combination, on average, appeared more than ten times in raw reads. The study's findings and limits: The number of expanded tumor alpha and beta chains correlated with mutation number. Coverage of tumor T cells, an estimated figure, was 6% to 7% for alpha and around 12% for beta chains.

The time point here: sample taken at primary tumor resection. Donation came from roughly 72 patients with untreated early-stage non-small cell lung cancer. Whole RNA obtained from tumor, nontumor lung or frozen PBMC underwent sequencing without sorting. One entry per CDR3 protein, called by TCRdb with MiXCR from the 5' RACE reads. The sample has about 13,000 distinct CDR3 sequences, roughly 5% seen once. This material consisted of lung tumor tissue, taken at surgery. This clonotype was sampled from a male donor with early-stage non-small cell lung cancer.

The CDR3: CSARDQGAADTQYF. In DNA, the CDR3 is TGCAGTGCTAGAGATCAGGGGGCGGCAGATACGCAGTATTTT. The V gene is TRBV20-1, the J gene TRBJ2-3, with 8 bases identical to TRBD1. Germline V lookup: CDR1 DFQATT, CDR2 SNEGSKA (reference sequence). The V gene end was trimmed by 0 bases and the J gene end by 4 bases; junction bases not matched to a gene: 3. The CDR3 covers 14 residues.